What follows are 6 T cell receptor beta chains derived from one specimen sequenced in a study of shared clonotypes between healthy human individuals. Produced via immunoSEQ multiplex PCR; TCRdb's table is partial and in-frame only. The top ten hold over 0.1% of the sample, which has under 2,500,000 clones, almost 96% seen once. Sequencing was performed on naive CD4+ T cells sorted from blood. Subset meaning: CD45RA+ positively selected. These receptors originate from a man between 18 and 35 years old in good health.

The chain couples TRBV6-5 to TRBJ2-7; 7 nucleotides match TRBD2. The V segment lost 0 bases and the J segment 2 bases; nucleotides outside the gene matches: 7. This CDR3 contains 16 residues. Germline CDR1 is MNHEY and CDR2 is SVGAGI. CDR3 amino acids: CASSYSRSLAAYEQYF. As DNA, the CDR3 is TGTGCCAGCAGTTACTCGAGGAGTCTAGCGGCCTACGAGCAGTACTTC.

The gene calls are TRBV11-1 and TRBJ1-3; D gene unclear. V lost 0 bases to trimming and J lost 0 bases, with 9 bases between them. Per germline, CDR1 SGHAT and CDR2 FQDESV (reference sequence). The CDR3 consists of 16 residues. The CDR3 coding sequence is TGTGCCAGCAGCTTAGCGAGTCAGCTCTCTGGAAACACCATATATTTT. This encodes CASSLASQLSGNTIYF.

This chain uses TRBV9 with TRBJ2-1, with D possibly TRBD2 on 5 matching bases. V was clipped by 3 bases and J by 1 base, with 11 bases between them. The germline gives CDR1 SGDLS, CDR2 YYNGEE. This CDR3 contains 15 residues. The CDR3 nucleotides are TGTGCCAGCAGCGGTCGAGCGGAATCCTACAATGAGCAGTTCTTC. Protein sequence: CASSGRAESYNEQFF.

This rearrangement joins TRBV19 to TRBJ1-5; D remains unclear. V was trimmed by 2 bases and J by 6 bases, leaving 14 bases between them. This CDR3 spans 15 amino acids. Germline values: CDR1 LNHDA, CDR2 SQIVND (reference sequence). The CDR3 sequence: CASSIIDLEGQPQHF. DNA of the CDR3: TGTGCCAGTAGTATAATCGACTTGGAGGGTCAGCCCCAGCATTTT.

V usage is TRBV10-3 and J usage is TRBJ2-3; no clear D. V lost 0 bases, J lost 6 bases, and 7 bases lay in between. This CDR3 is 13 amino acids long. Germline V gene lookup returns CDR1 ENHRY and CDR2 SYGVKD. The CDR3 DNA reads as TGTGCCATCAGTGAGTCTATAGTGGATACGCAGTATTTT. Residues: CAISESIVDTQYF.

This chain connects TRBV7-8 to TRBJ1-2, with D possibly matching TRBD1 (5 bases). Germline CDR1 reads SGHVS; CDR2 reads FQNEAQ. The CDR3 totals 13 residues. The V and J ends lost 1 base and 8 bases respectively, with 11 bases between them. Here the CDR3 reads CASSLEGRGGYTF. The CDR3 region has the DNA TGTGCCAGCAGCTTAGAGGGGCGGGGAGGCTACACCTTC. Based on the CDR3 plus reference TRBV7-8 and TRBJ1-2, the full variable domain is GAGVSQSPRYKVAKRGQDVALRCDPISGHVSLFWYQQALGQGPEFLTYFQNEAQLDKSGLPSDRFFAERPEGSVSTLKIQRTQQEDSAVYLCASSLEGRGGYTFGSGTRLTVV.